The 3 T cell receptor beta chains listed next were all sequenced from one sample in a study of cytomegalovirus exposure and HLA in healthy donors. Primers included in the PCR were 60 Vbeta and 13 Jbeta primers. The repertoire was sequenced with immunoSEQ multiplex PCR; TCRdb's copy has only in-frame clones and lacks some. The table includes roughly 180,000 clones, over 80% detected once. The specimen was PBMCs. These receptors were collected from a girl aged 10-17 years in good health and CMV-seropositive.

The CDR3 loop is CAWGTGLPSYEQYF. CDR3 nucleotide sequence: TGTGCCTGGGGAACGGGACTGCCCTCCTACGAGCAGTACTTC. V is TRBV30 and J is TRBJ2-5; weak D call: TRBD2 (6 bases). The J call is uncertain, as TRBJ2-7 better fits the DNA end. Germline V gives CDR1 GTSNPN, CDR2 SVGIG (reference sequence). CDR3 length equals 14 residues.

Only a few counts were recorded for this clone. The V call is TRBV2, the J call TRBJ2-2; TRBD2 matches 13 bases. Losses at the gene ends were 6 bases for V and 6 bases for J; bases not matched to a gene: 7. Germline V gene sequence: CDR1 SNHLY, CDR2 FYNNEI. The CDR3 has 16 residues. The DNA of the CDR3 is TGTGCCAGCAGACGGACTAGCGGGAGTGACGCCGGGGAGCTGTTTTTT. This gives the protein CASRRTSGSDAGELFF.

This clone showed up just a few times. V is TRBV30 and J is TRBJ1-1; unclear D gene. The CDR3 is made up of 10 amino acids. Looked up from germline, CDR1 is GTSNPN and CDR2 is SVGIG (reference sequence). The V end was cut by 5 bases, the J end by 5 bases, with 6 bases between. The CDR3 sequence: CAWLETEAFF. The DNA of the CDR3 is TGTGCCTGGCTGGAGACTGAAGCTTTCTTT.